The 11 T cell receptor beta chains below come from one sample, sequenced in a study of OX40 agonist ivuxolimab in advanced cancers. Here immunoSEQ multiplex PCR was the method, and the copy in TCRdb shows in-frame clones only, minus some. Here the sample spans some 96,000 clones, approximately 90% being singletons. The sample here was CD4+ or CD8+ T cells sorted from blood, taken in a trial of the OX40 agonist ivuxolimab. Receptors were obtained from an adult with an advanced solid tumor such as melanoma, head and neck, liver or kidney cancer.

The chain carries TRBV11-1 and TRBJ2-3; 7 bases agree with TRBD2. The length of the CDR3 is 14 residues. Germline V CDR1 and CDR2: SGHAT, FQDESV (reference sequence). The V and J ends lost 3 bases and 6 bases, in that order; junction bases with no gene match: 6. This CDR3 reads CASSLGGSGDTQYF. Here the CDR3 DNA reads TGTGCCAGCAGCTTGGGCGGGAGTGGGGATACGCAGTATTTT.

In DNA form, the CDR3 reads TGTGCCAGCAGTTACTCACCTAGCACAGATACGCAGTATTTT. The encoded protein is CASSYSPSTDTQYF. The chain links TRBV6-5 to TRBJ2-3, with no clear D. The V gene's germline CDR1 is MNHEY and CDR2 SVGAGI. Trimming shortened V by 0 bases and J by 0 bases, and 4 bases separated the two germline ends. The CDR3 covers 14 residues.

This clone was detected once. The gene calls are TRBV4-3 and TRBJ1-2; TRBD1 agrees at 7 bases. Germline-derived CDR1 and CDR2 are LGHNA and YSLEER. This CDR3 is built from 16 residues. V was pared by 6 bases and J by 8 bases, with 18 bases of the junction left unmatched. CDR3 protein: CASSHTPRDDREGYTF. In DNA, the CDR3 is TGCGCCAGCAGTCATACACCCCGCGACGACAGGGAGGGCTACACCTTC.

The chain employs TRBV4-1 and TRBJ2-2; TRBD2 matches 9 bases. The CDR3 has 17 residues. Germline CDR1 MGHRA, CDR2 YSYEKL. After removal of 0 bases from V and 4 bases from J, the junction contained 6 bases not matched to a gene. The DNA of the CDR3 is TGCGCCAGCAGCCAAGATGCGAGCGGGAGGTCCACCGGGGAGCTGTTTTTT. Translation: CASSQDASGRSTGELFF.

The chain's CDR3 is CASGRLAGVADTQYF. CDR3 sequence (DNA): TGTGCCAGCGGACGGTTAGCGGGAGTGGCAGATACGCAGTATTTT. The J gene is TRBJ2-3, the V gene TRBV27; 9 bases are shared with TRBD2. After removal of 8 bases from V and 4 bases from J, the junction contained 10 bases not matched to a gene. CDR1 and CDR2 from the germline V gene are MNHEY and SMNVEV (reference sequence). The CDR3 consists of 15 residues.

The chain recombines TRBV7-2 with TRBJ1-4; TRBD1 agrees at 8 bases. CDR1 and CDR2 from the germline V gene are SGHTA and FQGNSA. This CDR3 spans 15 amino acids. V was clipped by 4 bases and J by 4 bases; unmatched bases: 5. The CDR3 DNA sequence: TGTGCCAGCAGCTCCGGGACAGGACGTAATGAAAAACTGTTTTTT. Protein sequence: CASSSGTGRNEKLFF. The whole variable domain, remainder taken from reference TRBV7-2 and TRBJ1-4, is GAGVSQSPSNKVTEKGKDVELRCDPISGHTALYWYRQSLGQGLEFLIYFQGNSAPDKSGLPSDRFSAERTGGSVSTLTIQRTQQEDSAVYLCASSSGTGRNEKLFFGSGTQLSVL.

This clone was counted a single time. V and J are TRBV7-2 and TRBJ2-7, with D uncertain. CDR1 is SGHTA, CDR2 FQGNSA, per germline. The ends were cut back, 5 bases at V and 0 bases at J, with 8 bases in the middle. The length of the CDR3 is 13 residues. As DNA, the CDR3 is TGTGCCAGCAGCCGGGCCCTCTCCTACGAGCAGTACTTC. The encoded protein is CASSRALSYEQYF.

This chain joins TRBV5-4 and TRBJ2-3, with TRBD1 identical over 9 bases. This CDR3 comprises 15 residues. The germline V gene has CDR1 SGHNT and CDR2 YYREEE (reference sequence). J gave up 3 bases and V 3 bases, and 5 bases lay outside the gene matches. As DNA, the CDR3 is TGTGCCAGCAGCTCCAAGACAGGGGGGACAGATACGCAGTATTTT. Its protein product is CASSSKTGGTDTQYF.

In this sample, this clone turned up once. The rearrangement joins TRBV7-6 to TRBJ2-2, with 10 bases identical to TRBD2. This CDR3 is 16 amino acids long. Germline trimming cut 10 bases from V and 0 bases from J; bases unmatched to any gene: 8. Germline values: CDR1 SGHVS, CDR2 FNYEAQ. The CDR3 coding sequence is TGTGCCATCGGACTAGCGGAGGTCTCGAACACCGGGGAGCTGTTTTTT. Encoded protein: CAIGLAEVSNTGELFF.

In this sample, this clone turned up once. This rearrangement joins TRBV18 to TRBJ2-1, with TRBD2 matching over 9 bases. CDR3 size: 15 residues. V shed 3 bases and J 9 bases; nucleotides not matched to a gene: 9. Germline V gives CDR1 KGHSH, CDR2 LQKENI. This CDR3 reads CASSPDLAGLIEQFF. CDR3 DNA sequence: TGTGCCAGCTCACCTGATCTAGCGGGATTAATTGAGCAGTTCTTC.

The gene calls are TRBV28 and TRBJ2-7; D might be TRBD2 (5 bases). V lost 4 bases, J lost 4 bases, and 20 bases lay in between. Germline assignment: CDR1 MDHEN and CDR2 SYDVKM. CDR3 length: 16 residues. In DNA, the CDR3 is TGTGCCAGCAGTTATACCGGGGATTGGAGAGGATACGAGCAGTACTTC. This translates into CASSYTGDWRGYEQYF. Variable domain in full (rest from reference TRBV28 and TRBJ2-7): DVKVTQSSRYLVKRTGEKVFLECVQDMDHENMFWYRQDPGLGLRLIYFSYDVKMKEKGDIPEGYSVSREKKERFSLILESASTNQTSMYLCASSYTGDWRGYEQYFGPGTRLTVT.